A single TCR beta chain is shown here with its context. It lacks a known antigen. No base-level quality is on record; no much larger clone is a single base apart. These data originate in a study of blood T cell repertoires in COVID-19 (dated by TCRdb to about 2020). Broadly, across the study: Collaborator samples came from the United States, Italy and Spain and covered acute and convalescent phases of COVID-19. The repertoires were made available in a free public database intended to serve as a resource for research on the immune response to SARS-CoV-2. The sample metadata nearly always contained a de-identified subject ID, COVID-19 status, age in years and sex. The samples were drawn from two sources: the first 160 participants of the ongoing ImmuneRACE study, and fewer than 1,500 subjects contributed by 6 global collaborators. Subjects who had been exposed to COVID-19, were actively infected with it, or had recovered from it provided the deeply sampled blood TCRbeta repertoires that made up the dataset. The material from the prospective study consisted of cDNA or gDNA derived from T cells, B-cell-depleted T cells, or PBMCs. Where HLA class I and class II types were available, the types were taken from metadata supplied by the sample provider, not from assay-based typing.

Whole blood was collected in K2EDTA tubes by collaborating institutions according to the institutions' own protocols. Collaborator samples were shipped for TCRbeta analysis as frozen whole blood, isolated PBMCs, or DNA extracted from either sample type. The immunoSEQ Assay, a bias-controlled multiplex PCR, was used to amplify TCRbeta CDR3 regions from genomic DNA. The source study handled its data this way. Within the assay, amplification of reference gene primers was used to estimate how many nucleated cells each sample contained. To quantify the absolute abundance of each unique TCRbeta CDR3 rearrangement, sequence reads were collapsed and filtered. For each sample, productive Simpson clonality was calculated by taking the square root of Simpson's diversity index across productive rearrangements. TCRdb limited this immuneACCESS table to in-frame rearrangements with V and J called. A share of clones is missing; checked studies link under half to unresolved V genes, and the rest is unexplained. Clonal size and the V and J genes are those of that table, whereas D and trimming came from the DNA. In this sample the table shows more than 150,000 clones, more than 80% of which occur a single time. The ten largest clonotypes hold approximately 2.8% of the sample.

Overall study outcomes, separate from this receptor: The amount of clinical and demographic metadata varied by source and participant and was provided uncurated.

The sequence was collected from a man between 60 and 75 years old with acute or convalescent COVID-19. Sequencing input: peripheral blood.

The DNA sequence is TGTGCCAGCAGTTACGGGGACAGGAGGGACAAAAAACTGTTTTTT. Its amino acids are CASSYGDRRDKKLFF. The chain was built from TRBV6-2 or TRBV6-3 and TRBJ1-4; TRBD1 matches 8 bases in the middle. Counted from cysteine to phenylalanine, this CDR3 has 15 amino acids. Just CDR3 DNA is preserved here, 45 bases in frame from base 1. CDR1 and CDR2 (MNHEY, SVGEGT) derive from the germline V gene. At the junction V is shortened by 2 bases and J by 9 bases; bases outside the gene matches: 8.